This T cell receptor beta chain was observed in a study of T cells after yellow fever vaccination. Findings of the study overall: Few clonotypes appeared in both CD4 and CD8 compartments.

Germline V CDR1 and CDR2: MNHEY, SVGAGI. The CDR3 covers 11 residues. V shed 7 bases and J shed 6 bases, with 9 bases lying between them. At least ten counts were recorded for this clonotype. Its cognate antigen is unknown. TCRdb reprocessed the 5' RACE reads with MiXCR, giving one entry per CDR3 protein. The data contain about 300,000 distinct CDR3 sequences, around 3.9% of them seen just once; the ten biggest clones take up around 24%. The chain couples TRBV6-5 to TRBJ1-1; D gene uncertain. This receptor was identified in a man aged 18 to 30 who received the YFV17D yellow fever vaccine. Sequenced material: PBMCs, taken 5 days after the yellow fever booster vaccination. CDR3 DNA: TGTGCCAGCAATGTATACCCTGAAGCTTTCTTT. Its protein is CASNVYPEAFF.